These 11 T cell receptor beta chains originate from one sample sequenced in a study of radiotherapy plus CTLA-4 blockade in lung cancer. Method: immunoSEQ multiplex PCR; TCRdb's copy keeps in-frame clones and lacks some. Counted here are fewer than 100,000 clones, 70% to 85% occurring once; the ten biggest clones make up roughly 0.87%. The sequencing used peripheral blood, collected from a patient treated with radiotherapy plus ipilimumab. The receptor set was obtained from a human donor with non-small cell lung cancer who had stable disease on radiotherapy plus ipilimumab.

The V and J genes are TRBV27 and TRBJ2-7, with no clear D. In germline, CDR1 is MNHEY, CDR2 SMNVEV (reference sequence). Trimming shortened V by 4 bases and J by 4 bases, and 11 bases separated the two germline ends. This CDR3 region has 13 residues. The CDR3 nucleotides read TGTGCCAGCAGTTCGTCCGTAACGTACGAGCAGTACTTC. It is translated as CASSSSVTYEQYF.

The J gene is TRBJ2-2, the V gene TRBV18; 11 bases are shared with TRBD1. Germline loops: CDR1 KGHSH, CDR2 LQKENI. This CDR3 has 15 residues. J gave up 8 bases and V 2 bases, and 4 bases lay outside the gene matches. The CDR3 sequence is CASSPMDRGRGELFF. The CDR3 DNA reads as TGTGCCAGCTCACCAATGGACAGGGGGCGTGGGGAGCTGTTTTTT.

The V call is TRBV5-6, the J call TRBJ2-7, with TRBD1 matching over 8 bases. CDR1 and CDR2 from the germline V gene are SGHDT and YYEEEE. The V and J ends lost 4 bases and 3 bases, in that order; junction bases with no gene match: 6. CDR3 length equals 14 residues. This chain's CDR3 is CASSAGTGYYEQYF. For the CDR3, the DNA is TGTGCCAGCAGCGCCGGGACAGGTTACTACGAGCAGTACTTC. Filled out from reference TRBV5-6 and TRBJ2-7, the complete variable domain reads DAGVTQSPTHLIKTRGQQVTLRCSPKSGHDTVSWYQQALGQGPQFIFQYYEEEERQRGNFPDRFSGHQFPNYSSELNVNALLLGDSALYLCASSAGTGYYEQYFGPGTRLTVT.

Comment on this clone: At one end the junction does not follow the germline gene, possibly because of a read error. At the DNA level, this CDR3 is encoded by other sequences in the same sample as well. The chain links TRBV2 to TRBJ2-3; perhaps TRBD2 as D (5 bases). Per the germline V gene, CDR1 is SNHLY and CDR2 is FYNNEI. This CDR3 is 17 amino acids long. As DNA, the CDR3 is TGTGCCAGCAGCGAAGAATGGGTGGGAGTGGGAACAGATACGCAGTATTTT. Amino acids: CASSEEWVGVGTDTQYF.

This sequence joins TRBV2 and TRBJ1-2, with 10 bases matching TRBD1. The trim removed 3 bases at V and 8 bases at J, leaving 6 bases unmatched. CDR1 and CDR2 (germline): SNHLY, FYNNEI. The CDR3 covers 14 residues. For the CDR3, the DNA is TGTGCCAGCAGTGAGCGACAGGGGGCGGAGGGCTACACCTTC. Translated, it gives CASSERQGAEGYTF.

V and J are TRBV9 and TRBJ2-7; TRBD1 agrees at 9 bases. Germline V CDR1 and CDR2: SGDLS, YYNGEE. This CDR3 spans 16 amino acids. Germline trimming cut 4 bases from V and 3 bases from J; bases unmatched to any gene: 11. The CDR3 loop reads CASSPTWGQGFYEQYF. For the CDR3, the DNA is TGTGCCAGCAGCCCCACCTGGGGACAGGGATTCTACGAGCAGTACTTC.

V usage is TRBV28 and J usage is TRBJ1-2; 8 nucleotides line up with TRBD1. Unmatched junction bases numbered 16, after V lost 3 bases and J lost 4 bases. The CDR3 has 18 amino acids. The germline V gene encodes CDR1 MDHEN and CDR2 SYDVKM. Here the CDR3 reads CASSLGGTTGGAIYGYTF. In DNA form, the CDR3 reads TGTGCCAGCAGTTTGGGTGGCACAACAGGGGGGGCCATCTATGGCTACACCTTC.

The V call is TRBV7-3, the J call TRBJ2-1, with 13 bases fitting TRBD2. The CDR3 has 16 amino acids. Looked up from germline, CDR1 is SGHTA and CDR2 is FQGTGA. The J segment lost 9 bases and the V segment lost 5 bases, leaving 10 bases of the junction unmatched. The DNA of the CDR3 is TGTGCCAGCAGCCCCCGGACTAGCGGGAGCCAGGGTGAGCAGTTCTTC. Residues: CASSPRTSGSQGEQFF.

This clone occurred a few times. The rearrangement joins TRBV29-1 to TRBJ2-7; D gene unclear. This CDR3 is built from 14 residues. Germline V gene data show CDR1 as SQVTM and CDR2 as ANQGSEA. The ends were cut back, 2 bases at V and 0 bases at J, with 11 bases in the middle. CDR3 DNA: TGCAGCGTTGAAACGTTTGGCAGCTCCTACGAGCAGTACTTC. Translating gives CSVETFGSSYEQYF.

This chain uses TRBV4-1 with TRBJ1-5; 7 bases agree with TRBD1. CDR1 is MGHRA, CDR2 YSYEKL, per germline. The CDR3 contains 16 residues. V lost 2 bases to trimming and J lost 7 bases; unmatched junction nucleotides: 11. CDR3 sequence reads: CASSQTPTGRGQPQHF. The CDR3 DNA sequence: TGCGCCAGCAGCCAAACACCGACAGGGCGGGGACAGCCCCAGCATTTT.

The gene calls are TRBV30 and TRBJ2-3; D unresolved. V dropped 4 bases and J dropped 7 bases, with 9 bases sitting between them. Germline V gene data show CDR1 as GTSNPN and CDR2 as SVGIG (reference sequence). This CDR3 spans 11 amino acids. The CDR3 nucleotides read TGTGCCTGGAAACAGTCTAATACGCAGTATTTT. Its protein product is CAWKQSNTQYF.